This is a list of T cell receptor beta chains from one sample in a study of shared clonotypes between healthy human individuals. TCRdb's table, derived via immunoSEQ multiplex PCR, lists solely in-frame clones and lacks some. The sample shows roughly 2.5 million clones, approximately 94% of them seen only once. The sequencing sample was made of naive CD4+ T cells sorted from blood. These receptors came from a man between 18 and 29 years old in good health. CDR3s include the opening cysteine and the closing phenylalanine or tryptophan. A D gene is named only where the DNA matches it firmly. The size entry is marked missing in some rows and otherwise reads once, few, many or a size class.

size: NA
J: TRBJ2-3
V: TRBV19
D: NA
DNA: TGTGCCAGTAGTATACAGGGTTTGGATACGCAGTATTTT
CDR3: CASSIQGLDTQYF

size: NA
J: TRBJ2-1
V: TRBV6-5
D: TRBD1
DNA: TGTGCCAGCAGTTACTCCGGGACAGGGCCCTACAATGAGCAGTTCTTC
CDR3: CASSYSGTGPYNEQFF

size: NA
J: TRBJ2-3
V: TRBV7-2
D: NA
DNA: TGTGCCTGGGGGGGCGCGTACACAGATACGCAGTATTTT
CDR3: CAWGGAYTDTQYF

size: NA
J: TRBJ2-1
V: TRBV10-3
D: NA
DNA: TGTGCCATCAGTGATAGCGGTTCCAATGAGCAGTTCTTC
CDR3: CAISDSGSNEQFF

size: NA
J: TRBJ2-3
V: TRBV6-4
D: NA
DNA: TGTGCCAGCAGTAGGGACTCATCTAGCACAGATACGCAGTATTTT
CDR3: CASSRDSSSTDTQYF

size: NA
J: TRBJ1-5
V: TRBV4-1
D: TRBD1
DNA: TGCGCCAGCAGCCTAGAGGGGACAGGGTGGAATCAGCCCCAGCATTTT
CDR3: CASSLEGTGWNQPQHF

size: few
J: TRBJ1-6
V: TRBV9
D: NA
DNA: TGTGCCAGCAGCGCCGTGGGGGATAATTCACCCCTCCACTTT
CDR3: CASSAVGDNSPLHF

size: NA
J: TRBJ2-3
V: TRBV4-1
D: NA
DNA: TGCGCCAGCAGCCAACCATTACAGTATCCGAGCACAGATACGCAGTATTTT
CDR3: CASSQPLQYPSTDTQYF

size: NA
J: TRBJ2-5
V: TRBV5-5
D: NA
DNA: TGTGCCAGCAGCTTTCCCCACGGAGAGACCCAGTACTTC
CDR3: CASSFPHGETQYF

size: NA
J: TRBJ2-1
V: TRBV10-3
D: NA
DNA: TGTGCCATCAGTGACGGCAATGAGCAGTTCTTC
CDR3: CAISDGNEQFF

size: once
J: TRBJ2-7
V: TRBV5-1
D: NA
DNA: TGCGCCAGCAGTTCGCGGGCAGGGGTTAAGGACGAGCAGTACTTC
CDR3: CASSSRAGVKDEQYF

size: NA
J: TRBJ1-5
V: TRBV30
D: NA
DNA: TGTGCCTGGAGCGGGGGGGGGAGCAATCAGCCCCAGCATTTT
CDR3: CAWSGGGSNQPQHF

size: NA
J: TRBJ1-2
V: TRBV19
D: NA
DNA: TGTGCCAGCTTAGACAGGAGCTATGGCTACACCTTC
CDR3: CASLDRSYGYTF

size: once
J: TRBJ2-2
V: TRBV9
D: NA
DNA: TGTGCCAGCAGCTCGGGGGCCGTCGGGGAGCTGTTTTTT
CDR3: CASSSGAVGELFF

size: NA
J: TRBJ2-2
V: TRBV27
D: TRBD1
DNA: TGTGCCAGCAGTGCGGACAGGGGACGTAGCACCGGGGAGCTGTTTTTT
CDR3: CASSADRGRSTGELFF

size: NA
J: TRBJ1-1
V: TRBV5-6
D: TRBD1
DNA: TGTGCCAGCAGGTCCGGCGGGACAGGAGCTCTCCTCACTGAAGCTTTCTTT
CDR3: CASRSGGTGALLTEAFF

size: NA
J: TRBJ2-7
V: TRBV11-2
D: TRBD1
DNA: TGTGCCAGCAGCTCCCGGGCGACAGGGGTGGGCTACGAGCAGTACTTC
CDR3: CASSSRATGVGYEQYF

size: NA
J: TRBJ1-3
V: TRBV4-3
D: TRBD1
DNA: TGCGCCAGCAGCCAAGATCTAAACAGGGGAAGTGGAAACACCATATATTTT
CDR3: CASSQDLNRGSGNTIYF

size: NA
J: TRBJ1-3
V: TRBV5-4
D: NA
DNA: TGTGCCAGCAGCTTGGACGGGGGTTCTGGAAACACCATATATTTT
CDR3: CASSLDGGSGNTIYF

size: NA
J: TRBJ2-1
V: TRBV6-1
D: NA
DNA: TGTGCCAGCAGTGAATTATTGGGCAGGGTCAATGAGCAGTTCTTC
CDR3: CASSELLGRVNEQFF

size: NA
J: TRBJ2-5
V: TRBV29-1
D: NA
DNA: TGCAGCGTTGAAGAGGGGGGCGCGGAGACCCAGTACTTC
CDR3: CSVEEGGAETQYF

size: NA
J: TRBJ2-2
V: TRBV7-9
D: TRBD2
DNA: TGTGCCAGCAGGACTAGCGGGAGTATAACCGGGGAGCTGTTTTTT
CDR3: CASRTSGSITGELFF

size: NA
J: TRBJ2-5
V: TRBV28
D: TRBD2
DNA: TGTGCCACCGCCGTCGGCGGGGGGATCCAAGAGACCCAGTACTTC
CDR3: CATAVGGGIQETQYF

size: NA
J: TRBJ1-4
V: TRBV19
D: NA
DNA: TGTGCCAGCAAAGTGGGGGCCCAAGGGGGAAAACTGTTTTTT
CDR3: CASKVGAQGGKLFF

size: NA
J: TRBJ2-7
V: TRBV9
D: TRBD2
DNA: TGTGCCAGCAGCGCAACCGGGACTAGCGGCGAGCAGTACTTC
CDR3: CASSATGTSGEQYF

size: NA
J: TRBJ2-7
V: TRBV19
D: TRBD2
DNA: TGTGCCAGTAGACCTAGCGGGGGAGTCTCCTACGAGCAGTACTTC
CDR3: CASRPSGGVSYEQYF

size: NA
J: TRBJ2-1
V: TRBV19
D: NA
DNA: TGTGCCAGTAGCAATACAGGGAGTGAGCAGTTCTTC
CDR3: CASSNTGSEQFF

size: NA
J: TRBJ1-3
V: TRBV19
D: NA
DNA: TGTGCCAGTAGTATCGGTTGGGAGATTGGAAACACCATATATTTT
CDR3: CASSIGWEIGNTIYF

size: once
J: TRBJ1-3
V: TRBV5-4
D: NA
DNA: TGTGCCAGCAGCTTGGAACCAACCCCTGGAAACACCATATATTTT
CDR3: CASSLEPTPGNTIYF

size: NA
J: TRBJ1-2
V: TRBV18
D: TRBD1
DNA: TGTGCCAGCTCACCTGGACAGGGAGGCTACACCTTC
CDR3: CASSPGQGGYTF

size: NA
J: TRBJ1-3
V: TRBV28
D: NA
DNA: TGTGCCAGCAGTTTACGCAGTTTAACTGGAAACACCATATATTTT
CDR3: CASSLRSLTGNTIYF

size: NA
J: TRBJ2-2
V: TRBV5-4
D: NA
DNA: TGTGCCAGCAGTTTCCAGACTACCGGGGAGCTGTTTTTT
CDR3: CASSFQTTGELFF

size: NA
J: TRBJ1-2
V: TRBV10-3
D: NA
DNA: TGTGCCATCAGCCCCGCAATTAACTATGGCTACACCTTC
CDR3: CAISPAINYGYTF

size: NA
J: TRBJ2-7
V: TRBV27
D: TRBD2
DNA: TGTGCCAGCAGTTTATCCCTGCGCTCTCTAGCGGGAGGCGCCTACGAGCAGTACTTC
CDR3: CASSLSLRSLAGGAYEQYF

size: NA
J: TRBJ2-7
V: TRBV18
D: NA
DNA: TGTGCCAGCTCACATGGACGGAGCTCCTACGAGCAGTACTTC
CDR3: CASSHGRSSYEQYF

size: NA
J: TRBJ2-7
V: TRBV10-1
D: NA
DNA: TGCGCCAGCACGGCGGAAACGATCTACGAGCAGTACTTC
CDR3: CASTAETIYEQYF

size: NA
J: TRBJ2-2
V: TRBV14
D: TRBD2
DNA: TGTGCCAGCAGCCAGCGACTAGCTAACACCGGGGAGCTGTTTTTT
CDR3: CASSQRLANTGELFF

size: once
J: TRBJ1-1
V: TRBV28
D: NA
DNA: TGTGCCAGCAGTTTATTTAGGAAAATGAGCACTGAAGCTTTCTTT
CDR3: CASSLFRKMSTEAFF

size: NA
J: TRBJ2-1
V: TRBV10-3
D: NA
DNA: TGTGCCATCGGCGGAAGGGGCCAAGAGCAGTTCTTC
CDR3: CAIGGRGQEQFF

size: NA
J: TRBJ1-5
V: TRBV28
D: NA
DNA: TGTGCCAGCAGTTTGTGGACAGGCAATCAGCCCCAGCATTTT
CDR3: CASSLWTGNQPQHF

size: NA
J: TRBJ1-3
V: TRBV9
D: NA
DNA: TGTGCCAGCAGCGACCTCTACAACACCATATATTTT
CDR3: CASSDLYNTIYF